The clone carrying this TCR beta chain was seen once. The sample is drawn from a study of blood T cell repertoires in COVID-19. Sequencing used immunoSEQ multiplex PCR; TCRdb keeps in-frame clones, though not all of them. The table lists around 260,000 clones, approximately 89% of them singletons, with approximately 2.3% in the top ten. Sequencing was done on a sample of peripheral blood. This TCR came from a woman aged 45-59 years with acute or convalescent COVID-19.

CDR3 amino acids: CATSDSREIRNTIYF. Written as DNA, the CDR3 is TGTGCCACCAGTGATTCTCGGGAGATACGGAACACCATATATTTT. The rearrangement uses TRBV24-1 and TRBJ1-3; D is ambiguous. This CDR3 contains 15 residues. CDR1 KGHDR and CDR2 SFDVKD come from the germline V gene. The V end was cut by 2 bases, the J end by 7 bases, with 14 bases between.